What follows are 22 T cell receptor beta chains derived from one specimen sequenced in a study of beta chain features in type 1 diabetes. The study, taken as a whole, reports: TCRB CDR3s from Type 1 diabetes patients were moderately but significantly shorter in all four CD4+ subsets.

Their target antigens are unknown. Every bit of the isolated RNA underwent reverse transcription, so sequencing read expressed TCRB transcripts. Sequencing was performed with immunoSEQ multiplex PCR; in TCRdb, only in-frame clones are kept and a portion is missing. Here the sample spans about 370,000 clones, roughly a tenth being singletons. The material sequenced was central memory CD4+ T cells from blood. These receptors all come from a man under 40 with type 1 diabetes.

V is TRBV18 and J is TRBJ2-2, with D tentatively TRBD1 (5 bases). Deletions cut 2 bases from V and 2 bases from J, with 12 bases between. Per the germline V gene, CDR1 is KGHSH and CDR2 is LQKENI. The CDR3 spans 16 residues. The CDR3 nucleotides are TGTGCCAGCTCACCAAGTCTGCAGGGTAACACCGGGGAGCTGTTTTTT. It specifies CASSPSLQGNTGELFF.

Many counts were recorded for this clone. The chain links TRBV6-1 to TRBJ2-4, with D unresolved. V was pared by 6 bases and J by 11 bases, with 14 bases between. The length of the CDR3 is 12 residues. CDR1 is MNHNS, CDR2 SASEGT, per germline. The CDR3 DNA is TGTGCCAGCAGGACCCCGCCTCGGGTTCAGTACTTC. This gives the protein CASRTPPRVQYF.

There are a few counts of this clone. The V and J genes are TRBV19 and TRBJ2-1; D unresolved. Germline V gene lookup returns CDR1 LNHDA and CDR2 SQIVND (reference sequence). V was pared by 3 bases and J by 4 bases, with 22 bases between. The CDR3 covers 18 residues. The CDR3 DNA follows: TGTGCCAGTAGTATCAAGGGCCCCATGGCCCTTGCATACAATGAGCAGTTCTTC. Translation gives CASSIKGPMALAYNEQFF. Supplemented by reference TRBV19 and TRBJ2-1, the full variable domain reads DGGITQSPKYLFRKEGQNVTLSCEQNLNHDAMYWYRQDPGQGLRLIYYSQIVNDFQKGDIAEGYSVSREKKESFPLTVTSAQKNPTAFYLCASSIKGPMALAYNEQFFGPGTRLTVL.

The table lists this clone with a few counts. V is TRBV7-2 and J is TRBJ2-3; the D gene is possibly TRBD1 (5 bases). This CDR3 is 12 amino acids long. CDR1 and CDR2 (germline): SGHTA, FQGNSA. V lost 4 bases to trimming and J lost 14 bases, with 16 bases between them. The CDR3 spells CASSSGSLGLYF. CDR3 coding DNA: TGTGCCAGCAGCTCAGGGTCCCTCGGCTTGTATTTT. The whole variable domain, remainder taken from reference TRBV7-2 and TRBJ2-3, is GAGVSQSPSNKVTEKGKDVELRCDPISGHTALYWYRQSLGQGLEFLIYFQGNSAPDKSGLPSDRFSAERTGGSVSTLTIQRTQQEDSAVYLCASSSGSLGLYFGPGTRLTVL.

For this clone: At one boundary the junction diverges from the germline segment, which might be a read error. The V call is TRBV18, the J call TRBJ1-3; no reliable D call. The CDR3 extends over 15 amino acids. CDR1 is KGHSH, CDR2 LQKENI, per germline. The CDR3 DNA reads as TGTGCCAGCTCACCCGTGACCCGGGCTGGCAACACCATATATTTT. Its protein is CASSPVTRAGNTIYF.

The chain couples TRBV7-2 to TRBJ2-7; D is ambiguous. This CDR3 is 14 amino acids long. From germline, CDR1 is SGHTA and CDR2 FQGNSA. V was shortened by 2 bases and J by 4 bases, with 12 bases between the two germline ends. CDR3 sequence: CASSLSPNSYEQYF. In DNA, the CDR3 is TGTGCCAGCAGCTTATCTCCTAATTCATACGAGCAGTACTTC.

V and J are TRBV30 and TRBJ2-1; D is perhaps TRBD1 (6 bases). Germline V gene sequence: CDR1 GTSNPN, CDR2 SVGIG (reference sequence). V was clipped by 5 bases and J by 4 bases, with 15 bases between them. The CDR3 runs to 14 residues. The chain's CDR3 is CAWAGQQGYNEQFF. In DNA form, the CDR3 reads TGTGCCTGGGCCGGACAGCAAGGTTACAATGAGCAGTTCTTC.

The genes are TRBV6-5 and TRBJ1-5; TRBD1 is a possible D gene (6 bases). The CDR3 has 13 residues. CDR1 MNHEY and CDR2 SVGAGI come from the germline V gene. V was clipped by 7 bases and J by 3 bases, with 10 bases between them. The CDR3: CASTWDTNQPQHF. CDR3 sequence (DNA): TGTGCCAGCACCTGGGACACCAATCAGCCCCAGCATTTT.

The chain joins TRBV27 to TRBJ2-7; TRBD1 matches 7 bases. The CDR3 sequence is 16 residues long. Looked up from germline, CDR1 is MNHEY and CDR2 is SMNVEV (reference sequence). After removal of 2 bases from V and 1 base from J, the junction contained 8 bases not matched to a gene. CDR3 residues: CASSLNPGQPSYEQYF. In DNA, the CDR3 is TGTGCCAGCAGTTTAAATCCGGGACAGCCATCCTACGAGCAGTACTTC.

V usage is TRBV7-3 and J usage is TRBJ1-2; 8 bases agree with TRBD1. The CDR3 extends over 13 amino acids. V lost 5 bases to trimming and J lost 8 bases; unmatched junction nucleotides: 7. Germline V gives CDR1 SGHTA, CDR2 FQGTGA. The CDR3 protein is CASSEGTGYGYTF. CDR3 nucleotides: TGTGCCAGCAGCGAAGGGACAGGATACGGCTACACCTTC. The entire variable domain, with the rest obtained from reference TRBV7-3 and TRBJ1-2, is as follows: GAGVSQTPSNKVTEKGKYVELRCDPISGHTALYWYRQSLGQGPEFLIYFQGTGAADDSGLPNDRFFAVRPEGSVSTLKIQRTERGDSAVYLCASSEGTGYGYTFGSGTRLTVV.

The chain couples TRBV11-2 to TRBJ2-3; D not resolved. Germline CDR1 reads SGHAT; CDR2 reads FQNNGV. This CDR3 contains 12 residues. V gave up 6 bases and J gave up 6 bases, with 10 bases separating them. CDR3 protein: CASRWGTDTQYF. CDR3 DNA: TGTGCCAGCAGGTGGGGAACGGATACGCAGTATTTT.

This chain joins TRBV6-5 and TRBJ1-5, with a possible D match to TRBD1 (5 bases). The V end lost 7 bases, the J end lost 2 bases, and 12 bases lay between the germline ends. This CDR3 spans 14 amino acids. Germline V gene sequence: CDR1 MNHEY, CDR2 SVGAGI. CDR3 DNA sequence: TGTGCCAGCACCCAGGGTTCTGGCAATCAGCCCCAGCATTTT. This encodes CASTQGSGNQPQHF.

The chain employs TRBV5-1 and TRBJ1-1; TRBD1 is a possible D gene (6 bases). The V end lost 4 bases, the J end lost 7 bases, and 11 bases lay between the germline ends. Germline V lookup: CDR1 SGHRS, CDR2 YFSETQ. The CDR3 contains 12 residues. CDR3 amino acids: CASSPGGLEAFF. For the CDR3, the DNA is TGCGCCAGCAGCCCCGGGGGGCTTGAAGCTTTCTTT.

This clone came up a few times. The chain carries TRBV2 and TRBJ1-1, with D unclear. V gave up 9 bases and J gave up 4 bases, with 18 bases separating them. The CDR3 is 14 residues long. CDR1 is SNHLY and CDR2 is FYNNEI in the germline V gene. For the CDR3, the DNA is TGTGCCAGTAATACCGACGGGCCCGGCACTGAAGCTTTCTTT. It codes for CASNTDGPGTEAFF.

This clone came up many times. The chain joins TRBV7-9 to TRBJ2-5, with no clear D. The CDR3 totals 13 residues. CDR1 and CDR2 (germline): SEHNR, FQNEAQ (reference sequence). Trimming cost V 5 bases and J 2 bases, with 9 bases left between them. CDR3 coding DNA: TGTGCCAGCAGCGGGTCTGTGCAAGAGACCCAGTACTTC. Its protein is CASSGSVQETQYF. Full variable domain (remainder filled in from reference TRBV7-9 and TRBJ2-5): DTGVSQNPRHKITKRGQNVTFRCDPISEHNRLYWYRQTLGQGPEFLTYFQNEAQLEKSRLLSDRFSAERPKGSFSTLEIQRTEQGDSAMYLCASSGSVQETQYFGPGTRLLVL.

This clone was detected a few times. The CDR3 spells CASSISGTGGLYEQFF. The CDR3 nucleotides read TGTGCCAGTAGTATCTCCGGGACAGGGGGTCTCTATGAGCAGTTCTTC. The chain recombines TRBV19 with TRBJ2-1; 11 positions agree with TRBD1. Trimming cost V 3 bases and J 8 bases; bases outside gene matches: 9. The CDR3 contains 16 residues. Germline values: CDR1 LNHDA, CDR2 SQIVND (reference sequence).

Ten or more counts support this clone. Other DNA variants within this sample encode the same CDR3. The CDR3 protein is CASSGGSSYEQYF. CDR3 nucleotide sequence: TGTGCCAGCAGCGGGGGAAGCTCCTACGAGCAGTACTTC. V gene TRBV14 combines with J gene TRBJ2-7; the D call may be TRBD1 or TRBD2 (5 bases each). Trimming shortened V by 5 bases and J by 0 bases, and 8 bases separated the two germline ends. Germline V gene data show CDR1 as SGHDN and CDR2 as FVKESK. The CDR3 loop spans 13 amino acids.

V is TRBV5-4 and J is TRBJ2-1; D is ambiguous. Trimming stripped 0 bases from V and 7 bases from J, with 17 bases between. This CDR3 contains 16 residues. CDR1 and CDR2 from the germline V gene are SGHNT and YYREEE (reference sequence). CDR3 region: CASSLDYLGSENEQFF. The CDR3, as DNA: TGTGCCAGCAGCTTGGATTATTTGGGATCGGAAAATGAGCAGTTCTTC.

J is TRBJ2-7 and V is TRBV27, with 9 bases aligning to TRBD1. Germline V gene sequence: CDR1 MNHEY, CDR2 SMNVEV (reference sequence). V dropped 5 bases and J dropped 2; count of bases not matched to a gene: 7. The CDR3 spans 15 residues. DNA of the CDR3: TGTGCCAGCAGTCCCCGGGGGACAGGGACCTACGAGCAGTACTTC. It codes for CASSPRGTGTYEQYF.

There are many counts of this clone. The DNA of the CDR3 is TGTGCCATCAGAACTGGACTAGCGGTCTACGAGCAGTACTTC. It yields the protein CAIRTGLAVYEQYF. This rearrangement joins TRBV10-3 to TRBJ2-7; 10 bases fit TRBD2. The CDR3 extends over 14 amino acids. After removal of 6 bases from V and 3 bases from J, the junction contained 5 bases not matched to a gene. Germline values: CDR1 ENHRY, CDR2 SYGVKD.

V usage is TRBV5-4 and J usage is TRBJ2-1; TRBD1 is a possible D gene (5 bases). V was trimmed by 4 bases and J by 2 bases, leaving 13 bases between them. CDR1 and CDR2 (germline): SGHNT, YYREEE (reference sequence). The CDR3 has 15 residues. CDR3 in DNA: TGTGCCAGCAGCCTCGGACATGGGGCCTACAATGAGCAGTTCTTC. As protein: CASSLGHGAYNEQFF.

The chain recombines TRBV29-1 with TRBJ1-2, with 11 nucleotides matching TRBD1. Germline V gene data show CDR1 as SQVTM and CDR2 as ANQGSEA. V gave up 7 bases and J gave up 4 bases; unmatched junction bases: 11. This CDR3 has 15 residues. The CDR3 spells CSARGAGQGGYGYTF. Written as DNA, the CDR3 is TGCAGCGCCCGAGGGGCGGGACAGGGGGGCTATGGCTACACCTTC.